Listed here are 29 T cell receptor beta chains from one sample, sequenced in a study of blood T cell repertoires in COVID-19. Some clones are missing from TCRdb's copy, which holds only in-frame ones; the method was immunoSEQ multiplex PCR. The sample shows under 200,000 clones, 85% to 90% of them seen only once. Sequences were obtained from PBMCs or T cells enriched from blood (not recorded which). Every receptor here comes from a woman between 45 and 65 years old who had recovered from COVID-19.

V and J are TRBV6-5 and TRBJ1-6, with D unresolved. This CDR3 region has 15 residues. Germline assignment: CDR1 MNHEY and CDR2 SVGAGI. V was clipped by 11 bases and J by 0 bases, with 14 bases between them. The CDR3 here is CAVKPTSSYNSPLHF. The DNA for the CDR3 is TGTGCCGTCAAACCCACGAGCTCCTATAATTCACCCCTCCACTTT.

V usage is TRBV19 and J usage is TRBJ1-2; 10 bases agree with TRBD1. The CDR3 runs 14 residues. V shed 4 bases, J shed 3 bases, and the junction held 2 bases outside the gene matches. The germline gives CDR1 LNHDA, CDR2 SQIVND (reference sequence). The CDR3 DNA follows: TGTGCCAGTAGTACTGGACAGGGGGACTATGGCTACACCTTC. This gives the protein CASSTGQGDYGYTF. The full variable domain, in which reference TRBV19 and TRBJ1-2 provide the parts outside the CDR3, is DGGITQSPKYLFRKEGQNVTLSCEQNLNHDAMYWYRQDPGQGLRLIYYSQIVNDFQKGDIAEGYSVSREKKESFPLTVTSAQKNPTAFYLCASSTGQGDYGYTFGSGTRLTVV.

The chain combines TRBV3-1 (or the pseudogene TRBV3-2) with TRBJ2-5; 12 nucleotides match TRBD2. V was clipped by 1 base and J by 1 base; unmatched bases: 7. This CDR3 contains 18 residues. Per the germline V gene, CDR1 is LGHDT and CDR2 is YNNKEL (reference sequence). CDR3: CASSQASGGVGLQETQYF. CDR3 in DNA: TGTGCCAGCAGCCAAGCTAGCGGGGGGGTCGGACTCCAAGAGACCCAGTACTTC.

This clone showed up just once. The chain joins TRBV27 to TRBJ2-3; 8 nucleotides agree with TRBD2. The CDR3 covers 18 residues. Trimming took 6 bases from V and 0 from J; bases not matched to a gene: 14. The germline CDR1 and CDR2 sequences are MNHEY and SMNVEV (reference sequence). This chain's CDR3 is CASRSRSGGSLSTDTQYF. CDR3 nucleotides: TGTGCCAGCAGGTCCCGCAGCGGGGGCTCCCTCAGCACAGATACGCAGTATTTT.

The V call is TRBV11-2, the J call TRBJ1-1, with D unresolved. The germline V and J ends were trimmed by 1 base and 1 base, with 7 bases remaining between them. Germline V CDR1 and CDR2: SGHAT, FQNNGV. This CDR3 comprises 14 residues. The DNA for the CDR3 is TGTGCCAGCAGCTTAGTTGCAGGGAACACTGAAGCTTTCTTT. Residues: CASSLVAGNTEAFF. Filled out from reference TRBV11-2 and TRBJ1-1, the complete variable domain reads EAGVAQSPRYKIIEKRQSVAFWCNPISGHATLYWYQQILGQGPKLLIQFQNNGVVDDSQLPKDRFSAERLKGVDSTLKIQPAKLEDSAVYLCASSLVAGNTEAFFGQGTRLTVV.

The gene calls are TRBV6-2 or TRBV6-3 and TRBJ2-5; 8 bases line up with TRBD1. Germline V gene sequence: CDR1 MNHEY, CDR2 SVGEGT. The CDR3 extends over 13 amino acids. The J segment lost 7 bases and the V segment lost 6 bases, leaving 7 bases of the junction unmatched. Here the CDR3 DNA reads TGTGCCAGCAGCCTGGACAGGGTTGGGACCCAGTACTTC. Amino acid sequence: CASSLDRVGTQYF.

The genes are TRBV19 and TRBJ1-1; D gene uncertain. CDR3 length equals 15 residues. V was shortened by 5 bases and J by 0 bases, with 13 bases between the two germline ends. Germline V gene lookup returns CDR1 LNHDA and CDR2 SQIVND (reference sequence). DNA of the CDR3: TGTGCCAGTAGTCGTTTCCCTATTTTGAACACTGAAGCTTTCTTT. Amino acids: CASSRFPILNTEAFF.

This clone came up a few times. The chain has TRBV6-5 and TRBJ1-1; weak D call: TRBD1 (6 bases). With 2 bases removed from V and 1 base from J, the gap between germline ends came to 11 bases. The germline V gene has CDR1 MNHEY and CDR2 SVGAGI. The CDR3 is made up of 15 amino acids. CDR3 region: CASSYDRQTNTEAFF. For the CDR3, the DNA is TGTGCCAGCAGTTACGACAGGCAGACGAACACTGAAGCTTTCTTT.

The V and J genes are TRBV20-1 and TRBJ2-3, with D perhaps matching TRBD1 (6 bases). The CDR3 spans 15 residues. The V end was cut by 3 bases, the J end by 3 bases, with 16 bases between. Germline V lookup: CDR1 DFQATT, CDR2 SNEGSKA (reference sequence). CDR3 DNA sequence: TGCAGTGCTAGTACAACCGGCGGACAGACAGATACGCAGTATTTT. Translation: CSASTTGGQTDTQYF.

The V gene is TRBV5-4, the J gene TRBJ2-3; 10 positions agree with TRBD1. Germline CDR1 and CDR2: SGHNT and YYREEE (reference sequence). The ends lost 4 bases at V and 4 bases at J; junction bases unmatched: 3. The CDR3 consists of 14 residues. The CDR3 nucleotides are TGTGCCAGCAGCCGGGACAGGGGTGCAGATACGCAGTATTTT. This sequence encodes CASSRDRGADTQYF. The whole variable domain, remainder taken from reference TRBV5-4 and TRBJ2-3, is ETGVTQSPTHLIKTRGQQVTLRCSSQSGHNTVSWYQQALGQGPQFIFQYYREEENGRGNFPPRFSGLQFPNYSSELNVNALELDDSALYLCASSRDRGADTQYFGPGTRLTVL.

The chain uses TRBV7-9 and TRBJ2-5; 7 bases match TRBD1. CDR1 SEHNR and CDR2 FQNEAQ come from the germline V gene (reference sequence). J was trimmed by 2 bases and V by 6 bases; bases with no gene match: 6. CDR3 length equals 14 residues. This CDR3 is CASRTGSPQETQYF. For the CDR3, the DNA is TGTGCCAGCAGGACAGGGTCCCCTCAAGAGACCCAGTACTTC.

This chain links TRBV7-9 with TRBJ1-2; a possible D gene is TRBD1 (6 bases). V lost 2 bases and J 2 bases, leaving 15 bases between the germline ends. The germline CDR1 and CDR2 sequences are SEHNR and FQNEAQ (reference sequence). The CDR3 is 16 residues long. As DNA, the CDR3 is TGTGCCAGCAGCTTATCGGGACAAAAAGGGAACTATGGCTACACCTTC. It codes for CASSLSGQKGNYGYTF. Full variable domain (outside the CDR3, taken from reference TRBV7-9 and TRBJ1-2): DTGVSQNPRHKITKRGQNVTFRCDPISEHNRLYWYRQTLGQGPEFLTYFQNEAQLEKSRLLSDRFSAERPKGSFSTLEIQRTEQGDSAMYLCASSLSGQKGNYGYTFGSGTRLTVV.

V gene TRBV5-5 combines with J gene TRBJ1-1; D not certain. The V gene's germline CDR1 is SGHKS and CDR2 YYEKEE (reference sequence). The CDR3 totals 15 residues. Trimming pared 4 bases from V and 4 bases from J, leaving 17 bases between. CDR3 sequence (DNA): TGTGCCAGCAGCCGAGCCTTCCCTCGGGGCACTGAAGCTTTCTTT. Translated, it gives CASSRAFPRGTEAFF. Filled out from reference TRBV5-5 and TRBJ1-1, the complete variable domain reads DAGVTQSPTHLIKTRGQQVTLRCSPISGHKSVSWYQQVLGQGPQFIFQYYEKEERGRGNFPDRFSARQFPNYSSELNVNALLLGDSALYLCASSRAFPRGTEAFFGQGTRLTVV.

V and J are TRBV6-5 and TRBJ2-2; D possibly corresponds to TRBD2 (5 bases). CDR3 length equals 15 residues. Germline assignment: CDR1 MNHEY and CDR2 SVGAGI. V lost 6 bases and J lost 2, with 13 bases in between. The CDR3 sequence is CASSRDLLNTGELFF. CDR3 sequence (DNA): TGTGCCAGCAGCCGGGATCTACTCAACACCGGGGAGCTGTTTTTT.

The chain has TRBV11-2 and TRBJ2-2; the D is unclear. Germline CDR1 reads SGHAT; CDR2 reads FQNNGV. There are 15 residues in the CDR3. Deletions cut 0 bases from V and 7 bases from J, with 12 bases between. The CDR3 region has the DNA TGTGCCAGCAGCTTAGAGCTGCCAACTATCGGGGAGCTGTTTTTT. Translating it yields CASSLELPTIGELFF.

This chain joins TRBV4-1 and TRBJ2-5, with D perhaps TRBD1 (6 bases). The ends were cut back, 4 bases at V and 4 bases at J, with 13 bases in the middle. The length of the CDR3 is 14 residues. The germline V gene has CDR1 MGHRA and CDR2 YSYEKL. In nucleotides, the CDR3 is TGCGCCAGCAGCCTCACAGGGAATGGAGAGACCCAGTACTTC. Translating it yields CASSLTGNGETQYF.

This clone was observed a single time. This rearrangement joins TRBV25-1 to TRBJ2-6, with 7 bases that match TRBD1. The CDR3 extends over 15 amino acids. CDR1 and CDR2 from the germline V gene are MGHDK and SYGVNS. V lost 6 bases to trimming and J lost 7 bases; unmatched junction nucleotides: 9. The CDR3 DNA follows: TGTGCCAGCAGGGCTCCAGGGGGTGATGCCAACGTCCTGACTTTC. Amino acid sequence: CASRAPGGDANVLTF.

The chain has TRBV4-3 and TRBJ1-3, with TRBD1 matching over 8 bases. Looked up from germline, CDR1 is LGHNA and CDR2 is YSLEER. V lost 0 bases, J lost 2 bases, and 3 bases stayed unmatched. The CDR3 is 16 amino acids. The CDR3 loop is CASSQDDRGAGNTIYF. The CDR3 bases are TGCGCCAGCAGCCAAGATGACAGGGGCGCTGGAAACACCATATATTTT.

The chain uses TRBV27 and TRBJ1-1; 9 nucleotides align to TRBD1. CDR1 and CDR2 (germline): MNHEY, SMNVEV (reference sequence). V lost 5 bases to trimming and J lost 4 bases; unmatched junction nucleotides: 5. CDR3 length equals 14 residues. The CDR3 nucleotides read TGTGCCAGCAGTCCGCGGGACAGGGTCACTGAAGCTTTCTTT. Residues: CASSPRDRVTEAFF.

J is TRBJ2-2 and V is TRBV7-9, with D unclear. V gave up 4 bases and J gave up 4 bases, with 16 bases separating them. The germline V gene encodes CDR1 SEHNR and CDR2 FQNEAQ (reference sequence). The CDR3 consists of 16 residues. Written as DNA, the CDR3 is TGTGCCAGCAGCTATTTTAGGAGCATACCCACCGGGGAGCTGTTTTTT. This encodes CASSYFRSIPTGELFF.

V gene TRBV19 combines with J gene TRBJ2-2; D might be TRBD2 (5 bases). This CDR3 contains 14 residues. Deletions cut 10 bases from V and 0 bases from J, with 12 bases between. Germline V gives CDR1 LNHDA, CDR2 SQIVND (reference sequence). In nucleotides, the CDR3 is TGTGCCACTCTGCGGGCCCCGAACACCGGGGAGCTGTTTTTT. Translation: CATLRAPNTGELFF.

In regard to this clone: Additional DNA sequences in this sample encode the identical CDR3. The V gene is TRBV3-1 (or the pseudogene TRBV3-2), the J gene TRBJ1-6, with 7 bases aligning to TRBD1. Germline values: CDR1 LGHDT, CDR2 YNNKEL (reference sequence). V shed 1 base and J 6 bases; nucleotides not matched to a gene: 0. The CDR3 consists of 14 residues. The CDR3 reads CASSQGQGNSPLHF. The CDR3 bases are TGTGCCAGCAGCCAAGGACAGGGTAATTCACCCCTCCACTTT.

The rearrangement links TRBV4-1 to TRBJ2-1; 7 bases agree with TRBD1. In germline, CDR1 is MGHRA, CDR2 YSYEKL. J was trimmed by 7 bases and V by 4 bases; bases with no gene match: 13. The length of the CDR3 is 16 residues. CDR3: CASSRPSGTAPNEQFF. CDR3 in DNA: TGCGCCAGCAGCCGGCCTTCCGGGACAGCCCCAAATGAGCAGTTCTTC.

Written as DNA, the CDR3 is TGTGCCAGCAGTGAGGGGGGCAATGAGCAGTTCTTC. It translates to CASSEGGNEQFF. The chain couples TRBV2 to TRBJ2-1, with D possibly TRBD2 on 6 matching bases. This CDR3 has 12 residues. V lost 3 bases and J lost 6, with 6 bases in between. Germline values: CDR1 SNHLY, CDR2 FYNNEI. Looking up the rest from reference TRBV2 and TRBJ2-1 gives the full variable domain: EPEVTQTPSHQVTQMGQEVILRCVPISNHLYFYWYRQILGQKVEFLVSFYNNEISEKSEIFDDQFSVERPDGSNFTLKIRSTKLEDSAMYFCASSEGGNEQFFGPGTRLTVL.

This clone was counted a single time. This chain connects TRBV30 to TRBJ1-5; D ambiguous. The CDR3 is 12 amino acids. Trimming removed 4 bases from V and 9 bases from J, with 13 bases in between. From germline, CDR1 is GTSNPN and CDR2 SVGIG (reference sequence). CDR3 amino acids: CAWMSEGMPQHF. CDR3 coding DNA: TGTGCCTGGATGAGTGAGGGAATGCCCCAGCATTTT.

CDR3 sequence: CASSTGQGDSPLHF. CDR3 DNA: TGTGCCAGCAGCACGGGACAGGGGGATTCACCCCTCCACTTT. The chain recombines TRBV11-3 with TRBJ1-6; 11 bases align to TRBD1. The ends lost 5 bases at V and 8 bases at J; junction bases unmatched: 2. The CDR3 extends over 14 amino acids. Per the germline V gene, CDR1 is SGHNT and CDR2 is YENEEA. The whole variable domain, remainder taken from reference TRBV11-3 and TRBJ1-6, is EAGVVQSPRYKIIEKKQPVAFWCNPISGHNTLYWYLQNLGQGPELLIRYENEEAVDDSQLPKDRFSAERLKGVDSTLKIQPAELGDSAVYLCASSTGQGDSPLHFGNGTRLTVT.

The chain links TRBV6-2 or TRBV6-3 to TRBJ1-2; no reliable D call. The CDR3 runs 14 residues. Trimming left V 4 bases short and J 4 bases short, with 13 bases between. Germline V gene data show CDR1 as MNHEY and CDR2 as SVGEGT. CDR3 DNA: TGTGCCAGCAGTTTGCAGGCTTCTCGCTATGGCTACACCTTC. This codes for CASSLQASRYGYTF.

V and J are TRBV6-2 or TRBV6-3 and TRBJ1-5; tentative D call: TRBD1 (6 bases). The CDR3 extends over 12 amino acids. From germline, CDR1 is MNHEY and CDR2 SVGEGT. V lost 5 bases and J 14 bases, leaving 16 bases between the germline ends. This chain's CDR3 is CASSPEDSSEHF. CDR3 DNA sequence: TGTGCCAGCAGTCCAGAGGACAGCTCCGAGCATTTT.

The V and J genes are TRBV29-1 and TRBJ2-7; TRBD1 agrees at 8 bases. The germline V gene encodes CDR1 SQVTM and CDR2 ANQGSEA. The CDR3 spans 13 residues. Losses at the gene ends were 6 bases for V and 5 bases for J; bases not matched to a gene: 9. In nucleotides, the CDR3 is TGCAGCGTGGGAGGCACAGGGGGGAACGAGCAGTACTTC. It yields the protein CSVGGTGGNEQYF.